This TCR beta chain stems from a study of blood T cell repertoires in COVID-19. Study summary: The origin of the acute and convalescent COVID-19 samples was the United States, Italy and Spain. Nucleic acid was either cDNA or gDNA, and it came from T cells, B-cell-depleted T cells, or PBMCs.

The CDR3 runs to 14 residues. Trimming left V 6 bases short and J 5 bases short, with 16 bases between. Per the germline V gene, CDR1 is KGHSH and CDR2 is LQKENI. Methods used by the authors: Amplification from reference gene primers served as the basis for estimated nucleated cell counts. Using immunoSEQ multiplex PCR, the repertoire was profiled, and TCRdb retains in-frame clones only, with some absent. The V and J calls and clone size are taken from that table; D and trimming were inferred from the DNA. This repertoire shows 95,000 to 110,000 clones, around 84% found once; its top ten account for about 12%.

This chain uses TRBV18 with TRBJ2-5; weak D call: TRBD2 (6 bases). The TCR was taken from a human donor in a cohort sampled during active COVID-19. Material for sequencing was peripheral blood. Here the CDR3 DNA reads TGTGCCAGCTCCCTCAAATCTGGGGGGGAGACCCAGTACTTC. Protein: CASSLKSGGETQYF.